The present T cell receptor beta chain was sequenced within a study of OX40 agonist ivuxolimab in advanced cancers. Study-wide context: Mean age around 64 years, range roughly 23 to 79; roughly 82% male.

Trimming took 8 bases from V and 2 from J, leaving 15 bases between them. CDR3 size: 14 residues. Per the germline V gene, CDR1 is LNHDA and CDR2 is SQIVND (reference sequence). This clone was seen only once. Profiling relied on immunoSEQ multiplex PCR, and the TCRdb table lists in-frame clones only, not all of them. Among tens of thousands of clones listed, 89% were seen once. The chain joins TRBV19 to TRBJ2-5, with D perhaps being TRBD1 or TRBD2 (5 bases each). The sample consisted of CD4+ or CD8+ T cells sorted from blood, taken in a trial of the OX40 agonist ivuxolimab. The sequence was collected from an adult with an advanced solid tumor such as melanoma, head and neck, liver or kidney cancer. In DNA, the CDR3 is TGTGCCAGTTCCTCACTCGAGGGGCAAGAGACCCAGTACTTC. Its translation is CASSSLEGQETQYF.